Presented here are 5 T cell receptor beta chains from one specimen sequenced in a study of shared clonotypes between healthy human individuals. The naive CD8 subset, CD45RO-negative cells positively selected for CCR7, excluded terminally differentiated effector memory CD45RA+ cells. Here immunoSEQ multiplex PCR was the method, and the copy in TCRdb shows in-frame clones only, minus some. The sample records under 600,000 clones, roughly 98% being singletons. Sequenced material: naive CD8+ T cells sorted from blood. The receptors stem from a man aged 30 to 39 in good health.

This clone showed up just once. The chain couples TRBV5-6 to TRBJ1-2, with D perhaps matching TRBD1 (6 bases). CDR1 is SGHDT and CDR2 is YYEEEE in the germline V gene. This CDR3 comprises 14 residues. The V end lost 2 bases, the J end lost 8 bases, and 16 bases lay between the germline ends. For the CDR3, the DNA is TGTGCCAGCAGCTTCCGACAGGACGGAGGGGGCTACACCTTC. Residues: CASSFRQDGGGYTF.

The chain is built from TRBV11-2 and TRBJ2-7; 11 positions match TRBD2. The CDR3 runs to 19 residues. The germline V gene encodes CDR1 SGHAT and CDR2 FQNNGV. Unmatched junction bases numbered 18, after V lost 3 bases and J lost 5 bases. The CDR3 here is CASSFDRFGLAGGLDEQYF. In DNA form, the CDR3 reads TGTGCCAGCAGCTTTGACAGGTTCGGGTTAGCGGGAGGGCTCGACGAGCAGTACTTC.

The chain is built from TRBV27 and TRBJ1-1; 7 positions match TRBD1. Germline trimming cut 6 bases from V and 5 bases from J; bases unmatched to any gene: 0. Germline assignment: CDR1 MNHEY and CDR2 SMNVEV (reference sequence). The CDR3 has 11 amino acids. CDR3 sequence reads: CASRTGTEAFF. In DNA form, the CDR3 reads TGTGCCAGCAGGACAGGGACTGAAGCTTTCTTT.

The table lists this clone with a count of one. The J gene is TRBJ2-7, the V gene TRBV7-6; D gene uncertain. CDR3 size: 13 residues. Trimming removed 5 bases from V and 7 bases from J, with 15 bases in between. Germline CDR1 is SGHVS and CDR2 is FNYEAQ. This CDR3 reads CASSPTPSREQYF. The CDR3 DNA follows: TGTGCCAGCAGCCCAACCCCCAGTCGGGAGCAGTACTTC.

The chain has TRBV28 and TRBJ1-3; D is ambiguous. V was trimmed by 7 bases and J by 6 bases, leaving 13 bases between them. This CDR3 contains 13 residues. Germline V gene data show CDR1 as MDHEN and CDR2 as SYDVKM. CDR3 residues: CASTGSFVNTIYF. CDR3 coding DNA: TGTGCCAGCACGGGTAGTTTCGTAAACACCATATATTTT.